The 19 T cell receptor beta chains given below trace back to one sample, sequenced in a study of shared T cell receptors in the human thymus. Libraries were prepared by immunoSEQ multiplex PCR; TCRdb keeps only in-frame clonotypes and omits some of them. The sample has almost 550,000 clones, about four fifths seen once; the top ten hold about 0.014%. The data also belong to a second study, concerning human thymus T cells.

The sample was thymocytes. All receptors derive from a boy in the first two years of life with a congenital heart defect.

The V call is TRBV4-3, the J call TRBJ2-1; 15 nucleotides match TRBD2. This CDR3 spans 16 amino acids. J was trimmed by 8 bases and V by 4 bases; bases with no gene match: 6. The germline V gene encodes CDR1 LGHNA and CDR2 YSLEER. In DNA, the CDR3 is TGCGCCAGCAGCCTTGGTGGACTAGCGGGAGGGCATGAGCAGTTCTTC. This translates into CASSLGGLAGGHEQFF.

This sequence joins TRBV4-1 and TRBJ2-6; 9 positions agree with TRBD2. CDR3 length equals 18 residues. V trimming: 1 base; J trimming: 0 bases; junction bases outside the gene matches: 4. Germline V lookup: CDR1 MGHRA, CDR2 YSYEKL. For the CDR3, the DNA is TGCGCCAGCAGCCAAGGGTCTAGCGGGATCTCTGGGGCCAACGTCCTGACTTTC. This translates into CASSQGSSGISGANVLTF.

This chain uses TRBV7-6 with TRBJ1-5, with D unresolved. Germline V gene data show CDR1 as SGHVS and CDR2 as FNYEAQ. This CDR3 comprises 13 residues. Trimming shortened V by 2 bases and J by 1 base, and 3 bases separated the two germline ends. CDR3 region: CASSLLSNQPQHF. For the CDR3, the DNA is TGTGCCAGCAGCTTACTAAGCAATCAGCCCCAGCATTTT. The variable domain in full, completed from reference TRBV7-6 and TRBJ1-5, reads GAGVSQSPRYKVTKRGQDVALRCDPISGHVSLYWYRQALGQGPEFLTYFNYEAQQDKSGLPNDRFSAERPEGSISTLTIQRTEQRDSAMYRCASSLLSNQPQHFGDGTRLSIL.

This sequence joins TRBV4-1 and TRBJ2-1; 12 bases match TRBD2. CDR3 length: 19 residues. Germline assignment: CDR1 MGHRA and CDR2 YSYEKL. V lost 2 bases, J lost 3 bases, and 11 bases stayed unmatched. Here the CDR3 reads CASSQSASGRDNDYNEQFF. CDR3 bases: TGCGCCAGCAGCCAATCCGCTAGCGGGAGGGATAACGACTACAATGAGCAGTTCTTC.

This rearrangement joins TRBV5-1 to TRBJ1-3; 8 bases match TRBD1. The CDR3 consists of 15 residues. V gave up 3 bases and J gave up 4 bases; unmatched junction bases: 6. Germline CDR1 reads SGHRS; CDR2 reads YFSETQ. CDR3 loop: CASSSTGDAGNTIYF. DNA for the CDR3: TGCGCCAGCAGCTCGACAGGGGATGCGGGAAACACCATATATTTT.

The rearrangement uses TRBV4-3 and TRBJ1-2; 7 bases align to TRBD1. Trimming at V came to 4 bases and at J to 0 bases, leaving 14 bases not matched to a gene. Germline lookup yields CDR1 LGHNA and CDR2 YSLEER. This CDR3 contains 18 residues. Here the CDR3 reads CASSPAPDRSDPNYGYTF. The CDR3 nucleotides read TGCGCCAGCAGCCCCGCCCCGGACAGGTCCGACCCTAACTATGGCTACACCTTC.

This chain joins TRBV23-1 and TRBJ1-6; 8 bases fit TRBD1. TRBV23-1 is marked as an open reading frame, function uncertain. With 3 bases clipped from V and 10 bases from J, the junction kept 8 bases outside the gene matches. CDR3 size: 15 residues. CDR3 sequence reads: CASSQSDREGSPLHF. CDR3 sequence (DNA): TGCGCCAGCAGTCAGTCGGACAGGGAGGGATCACCCCTCCACTTT.

V is TRBV5-1 and J is TRBJ2-5; perhaps TRBD1 as D (6 bases). V lost 2 bases and J lost 5, with 16 bases in between. Germline V gene data show CDR1 as SGHRS and CDR2 as YFSETQ. This CDR3 has 15 residues. The CDR3 DNA reads TGCGCCAGCAGCTTAAAACAGGGTGCGGGTGAGACCCAGTACTTC. It is translated as CASSLKQGAGETQYF.

This clone showed up just a few times. V usage is TRBV19 and J usage is TRBJ1-1; 7 bases line up with TRBD1. The CDR3 sequence is 11 residues long. CDR1 and CDR2 (germline): LNHDA, SQIVND (reference sequence). V trimming: 7 bases; J trimming: 7 bases; junction bases outside the gene matches: 3. CDR3 sequence (DNA): TGTGCCAGTACCCCAGGGGGTGAAGCTTTCTTT. Translated: CASTPGGEAFF.

The V and J genes are TRBV29-1 and TRBJ2-3; a weak D match, TRBD2 (5 bases). With 7 bases removed from V and 3 bases from J, the gap between germline ends came to 17 bases. Germline CDR1 reads SQVTM; CDR2 reads ANQGSEA. The CDR3 is 14 residues long. The CDR3 bases are TGCAGCGGAGGAGGCTGTTGGGAGACAGATACGCAGTATTTT. Its protein product is CSGGGCWETDTQYF.

This clone was detected once. The chain has TRBV6-5 and TRBJ2-1, with 12 nucleotides matching TRBD2. The germline V gene encodes CDR1 MNHEY and CDR2 SVGAGI. The CDR3 extends over 13 amino acids. Trimming removed 6 bases from V and 7 bases from J; junction bases left unmatched: 1. The CDR3 nucleotides are TGTGCCAGCAGGCTAGCGGGAGGGAATGAGCAGTTCTTC. Translation gives CASRLAGGNEQFF.

J is TRBJ2-7 and V is TRBV27; D is perhaps TRBD1 (6 bases). Per germline, CDR1 MNHEY and CDR2 SMNVEV (reference sequence). There are 14 residues in the CDR3. With 6 bases removed from V and 1 base from J, the gap between germline ends came to 13 bases. The CDR3 DNA reads TGTGCCAGCAGAATGGGGCAGGGGTCCTACGAGCAGTACTTC. The encoded protein is CASRMGQGSYEQYF.

The J gene is TRBJ2-7, the V gene TRBV28; TRBD2 is a possible D gene (6 bases). There are 14 residues in the CDR3. Germline V gene data show CDR1 as MDHEN and CDR2 as SYDVKM. V was shortened by 3 bases and J by 4 bases, with 13 bases between the two germline ends. In DNA, the CDR3 is TGTGCCAGCAGTTTGCTAGCGCAACATTACGAGCAGTACTTC. As protein: CASSLLAQHYEQYF.

This clone was counted between two and nine times. The chain couples TRBV18 to TRBJ1-1; D is uncertain. CDR3 size: 24 residues. In germline, CDR1 is KGHSH, CDR2 LQKENI. V was pared by 2 bases and J by 1 base, with 38 bases between. The DNA for the CDR3 is TGTGCCAGCTCACCAGGGCCTACGCCCACAGATCCGCCGGGGTGGCGGTTAGGGAACACTGAAGCTTTCTTT. Encoded protein: CASSPGPTPTDPPGWRLGNTEAFF.

The chain employs TRBV18 and TRBJ2-1; no clear D gene. There are 14 residues in the CDR3. Germline loops: CDR1 KGHSH, CDR2 LQKENI. The ends were cut back, 2 bases at V and 6 bases at J, with 11 bases in the middle. CDR3 amino acids: CASSPAATANEQFF. The DNA of the CDR3 is TGTGCCAGCTCACCAGCGGCCACGGCCAATGAGCAGTTCTTC.

The rearrangement joins TRBV7-6 to TRBJ2-5; D remains unclear. Germline V lookup: CDR1 SGHVS, CDR2 FNYEAQ. The CDR3 is made up of 12 amino acids. V dropped 9 bases and J dropped 1 base, with 9 bases sitting between them. The CDR3 is CASNSLQETQYF. For the CDR3, the DNA is TGTGCCAGTAATTCCCTCCAAGAGACCCAGTACTTC.

The chain combines TRBV4-3 with TRBJ1-1; possible D gene TRBD1, 6 bases. This CDR3 has 14 amino acids. Germline V lookup: CDR1 LGHNA, CDR2 YSLEER. V lost 0 bases and J 11 bases, leaving 16 bases between the germline ends. CDR3 in amino acids: CASSQDRIGGAAFF. The CDR3 DNA reads TGCGCCAGCAGCCAAGATCGTATTGGGGGGGCGGCTTTCTTT.

The V and J genes are TRBV7-2 and TRBJ2-5; TRBD2 aligns across 12 bases. In germline, CDR1 is SGHTA, CDR2 FQGNSA. The CDR3 sequence is 16 residues long. With V trimmed by 1 base and J by 5 bases, 5 bases remained unmatched. As DNA, the CDR3 is TGTGCCAGCAGCTTAGGACTAGCGGGAGACGGGGAGACCCAGTACTTC. Its protein product is CASSLGLAGDGETQYF.

This chain joins TRBV5-4 and TRBJ2-1; weak D call: TRBD2 (7 bases). The CDR3 contains 16 residues. The V end lost 2 bases, the J end lost 5 bases, and 17 bases lay between the germline ends. CDR1 and CDR2 from the germline V gene are SGHNT and YYREEE (reference sequence). The CDR3 here is CASSLGGGFGHNEQFF. CDR3 nucleotide sequence: TGTGCCAGCAGCTTAGGGGGAGGGTTCGGGCACAATGAGCAGTTCTTC.